Included here is one T cell receptor beta chain sequence, with context. Its antigen is as yet unknown. The PCR employed 60 Vbeta primers together with 13 Jbeta primers. The protocol was immunoSEQ multiplex PCR, while the TCRdb copy is restricted to in-frame clones and leaves out a portion. The table lists approximately 270,000 clones, roughly 80% of them singletons. Looked up from germline, CDR1 is SNHLY and CDR2 is FYNNEI. The CDR3 contains 16 residues. J was trimmed by 7 bases and V by 4 bases; bases with no gene match: 11. This specimen belongs to a study of cytomegalovirus exposure and HLA in healthy donors. Study results and limitations: Presence/absence analyses treated sequencing depth as roughly uniform across donors. As a later analysis revealed, the rate of TCR association differed by HLA locus, with DRB1 most and HLA-C fewest. There were reportedly fewer N-insertions in an Asian-associated ancestry cluster than the approximately 640-donor mean, in a later analysis. Three CMV-associated chains proved CMV antigen-specific in vitro.

The V and J genes are TRBV2 and TRBJ2-7; 12 bases are a match to TRBD1. The sequence was collected from a girl aged 2 to 10 in good health and CMV-seronegative. The source material was PBMCs. CDR3 DNA sequence: TGTGCCAGCAGTGCCCGCCCCGGGACAGGGGGCTTAGAGCAGTACTTC. Translating it yields CASSARPGTGGLEQYF.